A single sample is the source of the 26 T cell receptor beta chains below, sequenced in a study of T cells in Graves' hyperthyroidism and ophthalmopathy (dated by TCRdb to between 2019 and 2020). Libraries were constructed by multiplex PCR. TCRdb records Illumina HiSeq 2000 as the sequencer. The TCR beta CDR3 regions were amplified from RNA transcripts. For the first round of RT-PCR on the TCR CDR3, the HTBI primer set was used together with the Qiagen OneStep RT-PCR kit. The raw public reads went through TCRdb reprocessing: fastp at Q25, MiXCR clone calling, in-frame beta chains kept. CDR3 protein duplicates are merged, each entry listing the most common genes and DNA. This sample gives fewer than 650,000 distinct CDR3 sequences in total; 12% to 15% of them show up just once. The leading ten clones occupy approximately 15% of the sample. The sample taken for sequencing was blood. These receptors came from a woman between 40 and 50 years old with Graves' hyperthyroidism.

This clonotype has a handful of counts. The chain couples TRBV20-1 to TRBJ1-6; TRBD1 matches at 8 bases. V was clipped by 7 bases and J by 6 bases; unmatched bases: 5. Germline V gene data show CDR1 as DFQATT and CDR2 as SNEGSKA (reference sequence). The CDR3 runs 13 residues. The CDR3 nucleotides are TGCAGTGGTCAGGGGGCTGGTAATTCACCCCTCCACTTT. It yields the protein CSGQGAGNSPLHF.

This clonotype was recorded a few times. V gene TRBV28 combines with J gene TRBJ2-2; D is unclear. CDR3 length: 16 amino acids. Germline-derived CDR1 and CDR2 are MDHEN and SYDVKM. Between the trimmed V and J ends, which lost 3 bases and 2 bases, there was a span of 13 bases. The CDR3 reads CASSLASGLNTGELFF. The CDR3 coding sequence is TGTGCCAGCAGTTTGGCGTCTGGGTTAAACACCGGGGAGCTGTTTTTT.

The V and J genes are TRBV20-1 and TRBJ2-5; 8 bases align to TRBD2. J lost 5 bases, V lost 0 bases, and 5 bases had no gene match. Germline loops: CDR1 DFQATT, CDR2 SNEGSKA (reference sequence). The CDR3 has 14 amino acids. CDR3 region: CSARDGRAVETQYF. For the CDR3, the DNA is TGCAGTGCTAGAGACGGGAGGGCCGTGGAGACCCAGTACTTC.

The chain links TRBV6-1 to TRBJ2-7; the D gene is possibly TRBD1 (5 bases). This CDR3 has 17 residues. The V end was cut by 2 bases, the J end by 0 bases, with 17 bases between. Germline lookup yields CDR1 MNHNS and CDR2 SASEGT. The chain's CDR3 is CASSEIVGLVSSYEQYF. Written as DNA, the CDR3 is TGTGCCAGCAGTGAAATTGTGGGGCTCGTGAGCTCCTACGAGCAGTACTTC.

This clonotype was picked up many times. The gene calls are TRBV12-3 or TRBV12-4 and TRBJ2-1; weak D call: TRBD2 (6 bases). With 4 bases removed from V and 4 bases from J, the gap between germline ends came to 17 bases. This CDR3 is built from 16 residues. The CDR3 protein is CASSWPGTRKYNEQFF. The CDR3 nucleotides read TGTGCCAGCAGTTGGCCCGGGACTCGGAAATACAATGAGCAGTTCTTC.

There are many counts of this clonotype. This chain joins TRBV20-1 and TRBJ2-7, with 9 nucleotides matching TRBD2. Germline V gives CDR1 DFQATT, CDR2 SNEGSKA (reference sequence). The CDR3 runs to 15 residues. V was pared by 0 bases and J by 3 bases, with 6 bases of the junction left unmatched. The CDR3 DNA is TGCAGTGCTAGAGATCTCGCGGGAGGGGGCTACGAGCAGTACTTC. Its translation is CSARDLAGGGYEQYF.

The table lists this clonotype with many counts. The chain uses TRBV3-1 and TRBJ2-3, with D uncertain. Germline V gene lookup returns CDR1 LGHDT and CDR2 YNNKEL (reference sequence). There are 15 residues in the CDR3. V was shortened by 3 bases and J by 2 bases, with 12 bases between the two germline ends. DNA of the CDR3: TGTGCCAGCAGCCACCCCTCTATGTTCACAGATACGCAGTATTTT. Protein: CASSHPSMFTDTQYF.

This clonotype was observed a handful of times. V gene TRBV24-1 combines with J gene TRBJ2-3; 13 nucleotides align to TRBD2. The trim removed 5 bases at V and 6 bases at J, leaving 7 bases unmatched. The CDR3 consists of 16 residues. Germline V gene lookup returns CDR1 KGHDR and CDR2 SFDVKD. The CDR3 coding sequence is TGTGCCACCAGTGGGGAACTAGCGGGAGGGCATGATACGCAGTATTTT. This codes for CATSGELAGGHDTQYF.

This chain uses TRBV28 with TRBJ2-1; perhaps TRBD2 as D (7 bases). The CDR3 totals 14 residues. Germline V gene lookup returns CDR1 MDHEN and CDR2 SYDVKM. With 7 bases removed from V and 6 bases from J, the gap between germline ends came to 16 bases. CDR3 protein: CASNEGGTGNEQFF. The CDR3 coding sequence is TGTGCCAGCAACGAGGGGGGGACTGGCAATGAGCAGTTCTTC.

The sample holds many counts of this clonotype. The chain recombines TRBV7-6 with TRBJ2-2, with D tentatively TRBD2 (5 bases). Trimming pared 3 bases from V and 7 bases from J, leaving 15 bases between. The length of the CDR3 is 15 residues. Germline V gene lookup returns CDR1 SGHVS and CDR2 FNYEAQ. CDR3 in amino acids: CASSFGPGLGGELFF. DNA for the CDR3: TGTGCCAGCAGCTTCGGTCCCGGACTGGGCGGGGAGCTGTTTTTT.

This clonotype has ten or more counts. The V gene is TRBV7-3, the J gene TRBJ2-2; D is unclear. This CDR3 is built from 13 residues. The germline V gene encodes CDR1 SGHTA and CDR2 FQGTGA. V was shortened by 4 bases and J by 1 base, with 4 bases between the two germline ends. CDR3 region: CASSWENTGELFF. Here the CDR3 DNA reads TGTGCCAGCAGCTGGGAGAACACCGGGGAGCTGTTTTTT.

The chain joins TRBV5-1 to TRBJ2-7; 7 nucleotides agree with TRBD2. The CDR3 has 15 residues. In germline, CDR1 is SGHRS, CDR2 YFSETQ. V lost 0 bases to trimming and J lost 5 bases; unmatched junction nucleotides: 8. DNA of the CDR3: TGCGCCAGCAGCTTGGAGGGGCGGGAGATAGACGAGCAGTACTTC. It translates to CASSLEGREIDEQYF.

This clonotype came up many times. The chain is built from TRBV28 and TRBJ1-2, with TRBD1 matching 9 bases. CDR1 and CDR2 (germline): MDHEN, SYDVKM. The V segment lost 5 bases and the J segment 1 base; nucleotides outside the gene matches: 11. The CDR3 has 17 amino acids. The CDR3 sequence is CASSPGTGKWDNYGYTF. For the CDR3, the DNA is TGTGCCAGCAGTCCAGGGACAGGGAAATGGGATAACTATGGCTACACCTTC.

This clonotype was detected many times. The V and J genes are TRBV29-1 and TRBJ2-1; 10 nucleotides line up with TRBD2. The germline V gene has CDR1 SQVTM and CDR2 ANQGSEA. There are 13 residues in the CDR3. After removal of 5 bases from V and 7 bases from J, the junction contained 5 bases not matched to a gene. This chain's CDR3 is CSVSGTSVNEQFF. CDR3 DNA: TGCAGCGTTAGCGGGACTAGCGTTAATGAGCAGTTCTTC.

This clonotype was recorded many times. The CDR3 DNA sequence: TGTGCCAGCAGCCCGAGGCCGGACAGGGAAATTGCGGCGAACTCTGGAAACACCATATATTTT. Encoded protein: CASSPRPDREIAANSGNTIYF. V usage is TRBV5-5 and J usage is TRBJ1-3, with TRBD1 identical over 8 bases. The CDR3 is made up of 21 amino acids. J gave up 0 bases and V 4 bases, and 21 bases lay outside the gene matches. Germline CDR1 and CDR2: SGHKS and YYEKEE (reference sequence).

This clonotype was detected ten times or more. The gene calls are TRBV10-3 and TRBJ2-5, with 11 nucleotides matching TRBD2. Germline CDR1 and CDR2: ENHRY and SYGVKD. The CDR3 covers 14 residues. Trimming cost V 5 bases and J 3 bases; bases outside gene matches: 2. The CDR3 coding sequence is TGTGCCATCAGTTTAGCGGGAGGGGAAGAGACCCAGTACTTC. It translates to CAISLAGGEETQYF.

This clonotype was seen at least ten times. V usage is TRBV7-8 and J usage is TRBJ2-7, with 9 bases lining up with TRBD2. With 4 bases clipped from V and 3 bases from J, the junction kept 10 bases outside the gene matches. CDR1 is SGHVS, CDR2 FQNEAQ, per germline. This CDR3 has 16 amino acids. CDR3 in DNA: TGTGCCAGCAGCTCTCTATTGGGACTAGCAGACTACGAGCAGTACTTC. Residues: CASSSLLGLADYEQYF.

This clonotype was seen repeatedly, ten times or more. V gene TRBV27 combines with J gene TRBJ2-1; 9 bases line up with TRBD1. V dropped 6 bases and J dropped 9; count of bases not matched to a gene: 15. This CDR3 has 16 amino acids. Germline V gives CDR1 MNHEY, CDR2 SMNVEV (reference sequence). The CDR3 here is CASRGNRDRASLEQFF. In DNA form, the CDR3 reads TGTGCCAGCAGGGGGAACCGGGACAGGGCCTCGCTTGAGCAGTTCTTC.

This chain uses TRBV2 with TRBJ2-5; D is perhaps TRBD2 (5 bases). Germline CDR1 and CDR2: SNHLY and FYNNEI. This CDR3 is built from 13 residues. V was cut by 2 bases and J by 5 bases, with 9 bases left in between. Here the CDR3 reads CASSESSSETQYF. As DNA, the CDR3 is TGTGCCAGCAGTGAATCGTCTAGCGAGACCCAGTACTTC.

CDR3 sequence (DNA): TGTGCCAGCAGGAGAAGCCACTCTGGAAACACCATATATTTT. As protein: CASRRSHSGNTIYF. The chain joins TRBV27 to TRBJ1-3; the D is unclear. CDR1 MNHEY and CDR2 SMNVEV come from the germline V gene (reference sequence). The V end lost 6 bases, the J end lost 0 bases, and 9 bases lay between the germline ends. This CDR3 is 14 amino acids long.

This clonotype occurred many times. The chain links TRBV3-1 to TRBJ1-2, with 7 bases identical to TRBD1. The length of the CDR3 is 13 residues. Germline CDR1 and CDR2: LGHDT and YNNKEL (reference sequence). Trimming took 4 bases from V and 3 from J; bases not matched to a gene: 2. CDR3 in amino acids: CASSPRGDYGYTF. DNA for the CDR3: TGTGCCAGCAGCCCCAGGGGGGACTATGGCTACACCTTC. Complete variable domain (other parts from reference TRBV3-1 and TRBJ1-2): DTAVSQTPKYLVTQMGNDKSIKCEQNLGHDTMYWYKQDSKKFLKIMFSYNNKELIINETVPNRFSPKSPDKAHLNLHINSLELGDSAVYFCASSPRGDYGYTFGSGTRLTVV.

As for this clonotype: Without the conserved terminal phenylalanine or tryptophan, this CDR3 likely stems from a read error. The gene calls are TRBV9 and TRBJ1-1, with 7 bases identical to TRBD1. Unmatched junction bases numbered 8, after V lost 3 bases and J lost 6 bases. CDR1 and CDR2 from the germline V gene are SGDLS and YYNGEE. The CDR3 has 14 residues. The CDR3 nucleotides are TGTGCCAGCAGCGCCCGACAGGGAGGGGCTGAAGCTTTCCTT. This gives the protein CASSARQGGAEAFL.

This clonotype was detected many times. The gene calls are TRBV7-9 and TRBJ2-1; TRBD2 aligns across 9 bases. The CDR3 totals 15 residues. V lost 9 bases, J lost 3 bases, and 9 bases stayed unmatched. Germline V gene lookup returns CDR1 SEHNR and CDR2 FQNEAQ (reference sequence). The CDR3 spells CASSLAGVVYNEQFF. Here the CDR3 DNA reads TGTGCCAGTTCGTTAGCGGGAGTCGTCTACAATGAGCAGTTCTTC. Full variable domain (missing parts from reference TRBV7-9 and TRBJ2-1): DTGVSQNPRHKITKRGQNVTFRCDPISEHNRLYWYRQTLGQGPEFLTYFQNEAQLEKSRLLSDRFSAERPKGSFSTLEIQRTEQGDSAMYLCASSLAGVVYNEQFFGPGTRLTVL.

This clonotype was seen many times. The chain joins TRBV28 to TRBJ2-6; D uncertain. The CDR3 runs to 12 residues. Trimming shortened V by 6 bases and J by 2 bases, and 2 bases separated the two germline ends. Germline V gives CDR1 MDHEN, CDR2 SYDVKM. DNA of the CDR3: TGTGCCAGCAGCCCTGGGGCCAACGTCCTGACTTTC. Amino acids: CASSPGANVLTF.

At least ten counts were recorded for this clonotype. CDR3 DNA sequence: TGTGCCAGCAGTCCGACAGGGGGGCTGGCTGGCTACACCTTC. Encoded protein: CASSPTGGLAGYTF. The V and J genes are TRBV28 and TRBJ1-2, with TRBD1 matching 9 bases. V trimming: 5 bases; J trimming: 7 bases; junction bases outside the gene matches: 8. Germline CDR1 reads MDHEN; CDR2 reads SYDVKM. The CDR3 is 14 residues long.

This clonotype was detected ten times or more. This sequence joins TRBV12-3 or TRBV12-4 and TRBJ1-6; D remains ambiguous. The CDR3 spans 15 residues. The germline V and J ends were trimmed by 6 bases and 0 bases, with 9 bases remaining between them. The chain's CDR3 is CASSEFSSYNSPLHF. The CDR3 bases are TGTGCCAGCAGCGAGTTTTCCTCCTATAATTCACCCCTCCACTTT.